The 26 T cell receptor beta chains reported below all come from one sample, sequenced in a study of cytomegalovirus exposure and HLA in healthy donors. PCR used 60 Vbeta primers and 13 Jbeta primers. Libraries were prepared by immunoSEQ multiplex PCR; TCRdb keeps only in-frame clonotypes and omits some of them. Of approximately 140,000 clones listed, roughly four fifths are singletons. Specimen: PBMCs. These receptors were obtained from a male donor in good health and CMV-seronegative.

This rearrangement joins TRBV7-2 to TRBJ2-1; no clear D. CDR1 and CDR2 from the germline V gene are SGHTA and FQGNSA. Trimming pared 2 bases from V and 2 bases from J, leaving 10 bases between. The CDR3 has 15 residues. The CDR3 region has the DNA TGTGCCAGCAGCTTAATGACACCTCCCTACAATGAGCAGTTCTTC. Protein product: CASSLMTPPYNEQFF. Based on the CDR3 plus reference TRBV7-2 and TRBJ2-1, the full variable domain is GAGVSQSPSNKVTEKGKDVELRCDPISGHTALYWYRQSLGQGLEFLIYFQGNSAPDKSGLPSDRFSAERTGGSVSTLTIQRTQQEDSAVYLCASSLMTPPYNEQFFGPGTRLTVL.

The chain employs TRBV11-2 and TRBJ2-3, with TRBD1 matching 8 bases. Looked up from germline, CDR1 is SGHAT and CDR2 is FQNNGV. The ends lost 2 bases at V and 8 bases at J; junction bases unmatched: 0. The CDR3 runs to 12 residues. CDR3 sequence: CASSLTGGTQYF. The CDR3, as DNA: TGTGCCAGCAGCTTAACAGGGGGTACGCAGTATTTT. The complete variable domain, with remaining parts taken from reference TRBV11-2 and TRBJ2-3, reads EAGVAQSPRYKIIEKRQSVAFWCNPISGHATLYWYQQILGQGPKLLIQFQNNGVVDDSQLPKDRFSAERLKGVDSTLKIQPAKLEDSAVYLCASSLTGGTQYFGPGTRLTVL.

This clone has just a few counts. Relative to the germline gene, one junction end is altered; a read error may explain this. The J gene is TRBJ2-7, the V gene TRBV4-3; D might be TRBD1 (6 bases). The CDR3 consists of 17 residues. Looked up from germline, CDR1 is LGHNA and CDR2 is YSLEER. The CDR3 coding sequence is TGCGCCAGCAGCAAAGAGAGTATGGGGGCCATCCCTTACGAGCAGTACTTC. It yields the protein CASSKESMGAIPYEQYF.

The genes are TRBV7-3 and TRBJ1-1, with 7 bases matching TRBD1. J gave up 3 bases and V 2 bases, and 0 bases lay outside the gene matches. CDR1 is SGHTA and CDR2 is FQGTGA in the germline V gene. The CDR3 runs 13 residues. The CDR3 loop reads CASSLQGDTEAFF. In DNA form, the CDR3 reads TGTGCCAGCAGCTTACAGGGGGACACTGAAGCTTTCTTT. The full variable domain, its missing parts supplied by reference TRBV7-3 and TRBJ1-1, is GAGVSQTPSNKVTEKGKYVELRCDPISGHTALYWYRQSLGQGPEFLIYFQGTGAADDSGLPNDRFFAVRPEGSVSTLKIQRTERGDSAVYLCASSLQGDTEAFFGQGTRLTVV.

Here the CDR3 reads CASSHGTMAYEQYF. In nucleotides, the CDR3 is TGTGCCAGCAGTCACGGGACAATGGCCTACGAGCAGTACTTC. The chain employs TRBV9 and TRBJ2-7; a weak D match, TRBD1 (6 bases). V was cut by 5 bases and J by 2 bases, with 14 bases left in between. Per germline, CDR1 SGDLS and CDR2 YYNGEE. The CDR3 loop spans 14 amino acids.

This sequence joins TRBV5-6 and TRBJ2-1, with 7 bases identical to TRBD1. Trimming removed 4 bases from V and 8 bases from J; junction bases left unmatched: 12. This CDR3 is built from 15 residues. Germline V gives CDR1 SGHDT, CDR2 YYEEEE. CDR3 in DNA: TGTGCCAGCAGCCCCCTTGAGGGGGCCTCCGATGAGCAGTTCTTC. Encoded protein: CASSPLEGASDEQFF.

Comment on this clone: Different DNA sequences within this sample yield the same CDR3. The V gene is TRBV5-1, the J gene TRBJ1-3, with a tentative D call TRBD1 (5 bases). The germline gives CDR1 SGHRS, CDR2 YFSETQ. The ends were cut back, 1 base at V and 0 bases at J, with 5 bases in the middle. The CDR3 has 14 residues. CDR3 bases: TGCGCCAGCAGCTTGCAGGGCTCTGGAAACACCATATATTTT. This translates into CASSLQGSGNTIYF. Based on the CDR3 plus reference TRBV5-1 and TRBJ1-3, the full variable domain is KAGVTQTPRYLIKTRGQQVTLSCSPISGHRSVSWYQQTPGQGLQFLFEYFSETQRNKGNFPGRFSGRQFSNSRSEMNVSTLELGDSALYLCASSLQGSGNTIYFGEGSWLTVV.

The CDR3: CASSGIEGNTEAFF. The CDR3 DNA sequence: TGCGCCAGCAGTGGAATTGAGGGGAACACTGAAGCTTTCTTT. The chain employs TRBV10-1 and TRBJ1-1; no clear D gene. CDR1 and CDR2 (germline): WNHNN, SYGVQD (reference sequence). The CDR3 runs 14 residues. Deletions cut 4 bases from V and 1 base from J, with 10 bases between.

CDR3 sequence reads: CASRDRGYGYTF. The DNA of the CDR3 is TGTGCCAGTAGGGACAGGGGCTATGGCTACACCTTC. V and J are TRBV28 and TRBJ1-2; 10 nucleotides agree with TRBD1. V lost 9 bases to trimming and J lost 4 bases; unmatched junction nucleotides: 2. CDR3 length equals 12 residues. Germline CDR1 and CDR2: MDHEN and SYDVKM.

The chain joins TRBV28 to TRBJ2-7; tentative D call: TRBD2 (6 bases). The CDR3 consists of 15 residues. CDR1 is MDHEN and CDR2 is SYDVKM in the germline V gene. With 6 bases removed from V and 0 bases from J, the gap between germline ends came to 15 bases. The CDR3 DNA reads TGTGCCAGCAGCCTCGGACCCGGGAGCTCCTACGAGCAGTACTTC. Translation: CASSLGPGSSYEQYF.

CDR3 DNA: TGCGCCAGCAGTCAGCGGGACAGTTTAATCGCGGAGACCCAGTACTTC. Its translation: CASSQRDSLIAETQYF. The rearrangement uses TRBV23-1 and TRBJ2-5; D possibly corresponds to TRBD1 (7 bases). TRBV23-1 is flagged as an ORF with uncertain function. V lost 3 bases, J lost 5 bases, and 19 bases lay in between. The CDR3 consists of 16 residues.

This chain uses TRBV29-1 with TRBJ1-1; D not certain. The V and J ends lost 7 bases and 4 bases respectively, with 10 bases between them. This CDR3 contains 11 residues. CDR1 is SQVTM, CDR2 ANQGSEA, per germline. The CDR3 nucleotides read TGCAGCGGAGAGTTTGGCACTGAAGCTTTCTTT. Its protein product is CSGEFGTEAFF.

This sequence joins TRBV2 and TRBJ2-3; 13 bases agree with TRBD2. V gave up 7 bases and J gave up 8 bases; unmatched junction bases: 12. This CDR3 region has 16 residues. Per germline, CDR1 SNHLY and CDR2 FYNNEI. The CDR3 DNA reads as TGTGCCAGCACCCCGAGGACTAGCGGGAGCGGGGGTACGCAGTATTTT. This codes for CASTPRTSGSGGTQYF.

V and J are TRBV7-9 and TRBJ1-1; D call uncertain. Germline V CDR1 and CDR2: SEHNR, FQNEAQ (reference sequence). The CDR3 consists of 14 residues. V shed 1 base and J shed 6 bases, with 12 bases lying between them. CDR3 DNA: TGTGCCAGCAGCTTAGGTCTGTTGCGCGCTGAAGCTTTCTTT. Amino acids: CASSLGLLRAEAFF. The full variable domain, in which reference TRBV7-9 and TRBJ1-1 provide the parts outside the CDR3, is DTGVSQNPRHKITKRGQNVTFRCDPISEHNRLYWYRQTLGQGPEFLTYFQNEAQLEKSRLLSDRFSAERPKGSFSTLEIQRTEQGDSAMYLCASSLGLLRAEAFFGQGTRLTVV.

To note about this clone: The sample contains more than one DNA sequence encoding this CDR3. The chain is built from TRBV27 and TRBJ2-7; 7 positions agree with TRBD2. The length of the CDR3 is 14 residues. The trim removed 4 bases at V and 1 base at J, leaving 4 bases unmatched. Germline CDR1 is MNHEY and CDR2 is SMNVEV (reference sequence). For the CDR3, the DNA is TGTGCCAGCAGTTCGGGACTAACATCCTACGAGCAGTACTTC. Translation: CASSSGLTSYEQYF.

The chain carries TRBV7-3 and TRBJ2-2; TRBD2 might be the D (7 bases). CDR3 size: 16 residues. The ends were cut back, 3 bases at V and 6 bases at J, with 17 bases in the middle. CDR1 and CDR2 from the germline V gene are SGHTA and FQGTGA. In DNA, the CDR3 is TGTGCCAGCAGCTTTCTAGCGGTGGGGGCTCCCGGGGAGCTGTTTTTT. It is translated as CASSFLAVGAPGELFF.

This chain uses TRBV10-2 with TRBJ1-4; no clear D. This CDR3 contains 18 residues. Between the trimmed V and J ends, which lost 3 bases and 4 bases, there was a span of 21 bases. CDR1 is WSHSY and CDR2 is SAAADI in the germline V gene. The CDR3 protein is CASSDSPPGGRYNEKLFF. The CDR3 coding sequence is TGCGCCAGCAGTGATTCCCCGCCGGGAGGGCGATATAATGAAAAACTGTTTTTT.

This chain connects TRBV19 to TRBJ2-7; maybe TRBD1 (7 bases). V dropped 3 bases and J dropped 7 bases, with 13 bases sitting between them. The CDR3 has 13 residues. Germline V lookup: CDR1 LNHDA, CDR2 SQIVND (reference sequence). CDR3 sequence (DNA): TGTGCCAGTAGTATGGAGGGGGCAAGGGAGCAGTACTTC. It is translated as CASSMEGAREQYF.

This chain uses TRBV7-6 with TRBJ2-2; TRBD2 aligns across 7 bases. Germline V gene lookup returns CDR1 SGHVS and CDR2 FNYEAQ. This CDR3 spans 18 amino acids. With V trimmed by 3 bases and J by 7 bases, 17 bases remained unmatched. The CDR3 nucleotides read TGTGCCAGCAGCTTGATTGTGGAGAGCGGGGCCCATGGCGGGGAGCTGTTTTTT. Translation gives CASSLIVESGAHGGELFF.

The gene calls are TRBV14 and TRBJ2-7, with unresolved D. CDR1 is SGHDN, CDR2 FVKESK, per germline. This CDR3 spans 16 amino acids. Trimming took off 1 base at V and 0 bases at J, with 13 bases between the two ends. CDR3 nucleotide sequence: TGTGCCAGCAGCCAAGGACTGACGTTTAGCTCCTACGAGCAGTACTTC. Translated, it gives CASSQGLTFSSYEQYF. The variable domain in full, with the rest retrieved from reference TRBV14 and TRBJ2-7, is EAGVTQFPSHSVIEKGQTVTLRCDPISGHDNLYWYRRVMGKEIKFLLHFVKESKQDESGMPNNRFLAERTGGTYSTLKVQPAELEDSGVYFCASSQGLTFSSYEQYFGPGTRLTVT.

The chain carries TRBV5-6 and TRBJ1-2, with D possibly TRBD1 on 6 matching bases. V gave up 1 base and J gave up 0 bases, with 10 bases separating them. The CDR3 loop spans 15 amino acids. The V gene's germline CDR1 is SGHDT and CDR2 YYEEEE. CDR3 region: CASSLIGQPNYGYTF. The CDR3 nucleotides are TGTGCCAGCAGCTTGATAGGACAGCCTAACTATGGCTACACCTTC.

The gene calls are TRBV19 and TRBJ1-1; no firm D call. The ends were cut back, 3 bases at V and 2 bases at J, with 10 bases in the middle. The V gene's germline CDR1 is LNHDA and CDR2 SQIVND (reference sequence). This CDR3 is built from 14 residues. DNA of the CDR3: TGTGCCAGTAGTATCACGGGAGTCAACACTGAAGCTTTCTTT. It codes for CASSITGVNTEAFF.

V and J are TRBV4-1 and TRBJ2-2; 10 bases map to TRBD2. The ends lost 3 bases at V and 6 bases at J; junction bases unmatched: 7. CDR1 and CDR2 from the germline V gene are MGHRA and YSYEKL. The CDR3 extends over 16 amino acids. The CDR3 spells CASSQPTSGNSGELFF. DNA of the CDR3: TGCGCCAGCAGCCAGCCTACTAGCGGGAATTCCGGGGAGCTGTTTTTT.

J is TRBJ1-1 and V is TRBV28; TRBD1 aligns across 10 bases. Germline trimming cut 4 bases from V and 10 bases from J; bases unmatched to any gene: 9. This CDR3 region has 14 residues. Germline V CDR1 and CDR2: MDHEN, SYDVKM. The CDR3 region is CASSSMTGGSVAFF. The DNA for the CDR3 is TGTGCCAGCAGTTCCATGACAGGGGGCTCGGTAGCTTTCTTT. The variable domain in full, completed from reference TRBV28 and TRBJ1-1, reads DVKVTQSSRYLVKRTGEKVFLECVQDMDHENMFWYRQDPGLGLRLIYFSYDVKMKEKGDIPEGYSVSREKKERFSLILESASTNQTSMYLCASSSMTGGSVAFFGQGTRLTVV.

The chain combines TRBV10-3 with TRBJ2-1; a weak D match, TRBD1 (6 bases). Trimming took 8 bases from V and 0 from J, leaving 11 bases between them. The germline CDR1 and CDR2 sequences are ENHRY and SYGVKD. This CDR3 is 14 amino acids long. Here the CDR3 reads CAIGTGSSYNEQFF. CDR3 DNA sequence: TGTGCCATCGGAACAGGGAGCTCCTACAATGAGCAGTTCTTC.

This rearrangement joins TRBV6-5 to TRBJ2-7, with D possibly matching TRBD2 (6 bases). CDR3 length equals 13 residues. V gave up 2 bases and J gave up 7 bases, with 12 bases separating them. Germline CDR1 and CDR2: MNHEY and SVGAGI. CDR3: CASSYGTYGEQYF. The CDR3, as DNA: TGTGCCAGCAGTTACGGGACTTACGGGGAGCAGTACTTC.